One sample yielded the 2 T cell receptor beta chains listed below, sequenced in a study of blood T cell repertoires in COVID-19. Some clones are missing from TCRdb's copy, which holds only in-frame ones; the method was immunoSEQ multiplex PCR. The data hold fewer than 450,000 clones, with about 90% observed a single time. Sequenced material: peripheral blood. The origin of the receptors is a woman between 50 and 59 years old with COVID-19, enrolled during active disease.

This clone was observed a single time. This chain uses TRBV30 with TRBJ2-1, with D possibly matching TRBD2 (6 bases). The V gene's germline CDR1 is GTSNPN and CDR2 SVGIG (reference sequence). The CDR3 spans 12 residues. V was shortened by 2 bases and J by 10 bases, with 12 bases between the two germline ends. This CDR3 is CAWSISGGEQFF. CDR3 DNA: TGTGCCTGGAGTATTAGCGGCGGCGAGCAGTTCTTC.

The chain carries TRBV6-2 or TRBV6-3 and TRBJ2-1, with 7 bases fitting TRBD2. This CDR3 is built from 17 residues. Germline values: CDR1 MNHEY, CDR2 SVGEGT. After removal of 0 bases from V and 2 bases from J, the junction contained 7 bases not matched to a gene. This chain's CDR3 is CASSYSESGVTYNEQFF. CDR3 sequence (DNA): TGTGCCAGCAGTTACTCGGAAAGCGGGGTAACCTACAATGAGCAGTTCTTC.